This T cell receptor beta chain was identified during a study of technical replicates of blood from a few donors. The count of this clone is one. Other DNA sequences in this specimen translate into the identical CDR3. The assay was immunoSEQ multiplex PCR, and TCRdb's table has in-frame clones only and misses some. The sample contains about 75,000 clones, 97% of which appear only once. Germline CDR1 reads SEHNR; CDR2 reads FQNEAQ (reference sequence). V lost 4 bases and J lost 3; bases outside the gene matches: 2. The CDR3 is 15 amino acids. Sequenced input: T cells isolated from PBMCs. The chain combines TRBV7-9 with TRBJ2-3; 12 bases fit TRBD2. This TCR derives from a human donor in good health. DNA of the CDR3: TGTGCCAGCAGCTCTAGCGGGGGGGCGACAGATACGCAGTATTTT. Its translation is CASSSSGGATDTQYF.